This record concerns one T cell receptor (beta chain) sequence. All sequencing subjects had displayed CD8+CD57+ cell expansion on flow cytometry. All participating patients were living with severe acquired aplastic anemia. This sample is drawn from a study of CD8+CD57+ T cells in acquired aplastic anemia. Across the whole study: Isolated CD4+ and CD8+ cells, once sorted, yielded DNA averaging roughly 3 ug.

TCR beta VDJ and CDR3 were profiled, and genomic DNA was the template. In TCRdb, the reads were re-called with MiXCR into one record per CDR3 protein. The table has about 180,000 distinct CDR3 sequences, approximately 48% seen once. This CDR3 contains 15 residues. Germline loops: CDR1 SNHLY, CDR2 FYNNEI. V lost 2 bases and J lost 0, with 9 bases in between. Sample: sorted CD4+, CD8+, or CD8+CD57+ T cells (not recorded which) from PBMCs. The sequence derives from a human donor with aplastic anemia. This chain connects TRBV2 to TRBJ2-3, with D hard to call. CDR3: CASSESPGSTDTQYF. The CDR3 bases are TGTGCCAGCAGTGAAAGCCCGGGCAGCACAGATACGCAGTATTTT.